Each of the 18 T cell receptor beta chains below was sequenced from the same sample in a study of CD8 T cells in Susac syndrome. RNA amounts of about 0.5 to 1 ug underwent reverse transcription with random hexamers. TCRdb reprocessed the immunoSEQ multiplex PCR reads with MiXCR, giving one entry per CDR3 protein. This sample has about 240,000 distinct CDR3 sequences; almost 97% occur once, and the top ten carry about 0.1%. Sequences were obtained from CD4+ T cells from PBMCs. The receptors here all came from a human donor with Susac syndrome.

CDR3 sequence (DNA): TGTGCCAGCAGTTTCGCATCCTTGGAGCAGTACTTC. Encoded protein: CASSFASLEQYF. V is TRBV12-3 or TRBV12-4 and J is TRBJ2-7; D uncertain. V dropped 3 bases and J dropped 7 bases, with 10 bases sitting between them. The length of the CDR3 is 12 residues.

This rearrangement joins TRBV19 to TRBJ1-4, with 7 nucleotides matching TRBD1. V was pared by 7 bases and J by 2 bases, with 7 bases of the junction left unmatched. CDR1 and CDR2 from the germline V gene are LNHDA and SQIVND (reference sequence). CDR3 length: 15 amino acids. In DNA form, the CDR3 reads TGTGCCAGTACAAGACAGGGTTTTACTAATGAAAAACTGTTTTTT. Its translation: CASTRQGFTNEKLFF.

V gene TRBV2 combines with J gene TRBJ2-5; 10 nucleotides agree with TRBD2. The CDR3 consists of 15 residues. Looked up from germline, CDR1 is SNHLY and CDR2 is FYNNEI. The V gene end was trimmed by 7 bases and the J gene end by 5 bases; junction bases not matched to a gene: 10. CDR3 DNA: TGTGCCAGCACCGACCAGGGACTAGCGATTGAGACCCAGTACTTC. The encoded protein is CASTDQGLAIETQYF.

This sequence joins TRBV29-1 and TRBJ2-5, with 8 nucleotides matching TRBD2. V shed 4 bases, J shed 4 bases, and the junction held 2 bases outside the gene matches. In germline, CDR1 is SQVTM, CDR2 ANQGSEA. This CDR3 is built from 12 residues. CDR3 DNA: TGCAGCGTTGGGCTAGCGGGAGAGACCCAGTACTTC. Amino acids: CSVGLAGETQYF.

The table lists this clonotype with a few counts. This chain links TRBV11-2 with TRBJ2-3; tentative D call: TRBD2 (6 bases). This CDR3 spans 15 amino acids. In germline, CDR1 is SGHAT, CDR2 FQNNGV. V shed 1 base and J shed 2 bases, with 10 bases lying between them. CDR3 bases: TGTGCCAGCAGCTTAGTGGCGGGGACCACAGATACGCAGTATTTT. Translation: CASSLVAGTTDTQYF. The whole variable domain, filled in from reference TRBV11-2 and TRBJ2-3, reads EAGVAQSPRYKIIEKRQSVAFWCNPISGHATLYWYQQILGQGPKLLIQFQNNGVVDDSQLPKDRFSAERLKGVDSTLKIQPAKLEDSAVYLCASSLVAGTTDTQYFGPGTRLTVL.

J is TRBJ1-4 and V is TRBV4-1, with TRBD1 as a possible D gene (6 bases). There are 14 residues in the CDR3. V was cut by 1 base and J by 6 bases, with 9 bases left in between. Germline CDR1 is MGHRA and CDR2 is YSYEKL. This chain's CDR3 is CASSQAGGDEKLFF. The CDR3 nucleotides are TGCGCCAGCAGCCAAGCGGGGGGCGATGAAAAACTGTTTTTT.

This clonotype came up once. The J gene is TRBJ2-7, the V gene TRBV7-9; perhaps TRBD2 as D (6 bases). The germline V gene encodes CDR1 SEHNR and CDR2 FQNEAQ (reference sequence). The CDR3 covers 15 residues. V lost 4 bases to trimming and J lost 2 bases, with 15 bases between them. Here the CDR3 reads CASSSGGGDPYEQYF. CDR3 bases: TGTGCCAGCAGCTCAGGTGGAGGGGACCCCTACGAGCAGTACTTC.

The V gene is TRBV12-3 or TRBV12-4, the J gene TRBJ2-7; D perhaps matches TRBD2 (5 bases). V was clipped by 5 bases and J by 1 base, with 12 bases between them. CDR3 length equals 14 residues. The CDR3 nucleotides are TGTGCCAGCAGTGGGCGAAGCGGATCCTACGAGCAGTACTTC. It is translated as CASSGRSGSYEQYF.

The chain is built from TRBV5-6 and TRBJ2-7; a possible D gene is TRBD1 (6 bases). Trimming pared 2 bases from V and 6 bases from J, leaving 21 bases between. CDR1 and CDR2 (germline): SGHDT, YYEEEE. The CDR3 is 16 residues long. The CDR3 protein is CASSLLDPGDPSEQYF. CDR3 DNA sequence: TGTGCCAGCAGCTTATTAGATCCAGGGGACCCATCCGAGCAGTACTTC.

The CDR3 protein is CASSHGGIGTGELFF. The CDR3 DNA sequence: TGTGCCAGCAGCCACGGAGGGATAGGTACCGGGGAGCTGTTTTTT. V is TRBV3-1 and J is TRBJ2-2, with a possible D match to TRBD2 (6 bases). The V end was cut by 3 bases, the J end by 5 bases, with 13 bases between. This CDR3 is built from 15 residues. Germline V gene sequence: CDR1 LGHDT, CDR2 YNNKEL (reference sequence). The complete variable domain, with remaining parts taken from reference TRBV3-1 and TRBJ2-2, reads DTAVSQTPKYLVTQMGNDKSIKCEQNLGHDTMYWYKQDSKKFLKIMFSYNNKELIINETVPNRFSPKSPDKAHLNLHINSLELGDSAVYFCASSHGGIGTGELFFGEGSRLTVL.

This clonotype was detected once. The gene calls are TRBV28 and TRBJ2-5, with 9 bases aligning to TRBD1. The CDR3 extends over 15 amino acids. The junction had 9 bases not matched to a gene; V was cut back by 5 bases and J by 5 bases. Germline V gene data show CDR1 as MDHEN and CDR2 as SYDVKM. CDR3 loop: CASSTPGQGLETQYF. CDR3 coding DNA: TGTGCCAGCAGTACCCCGGGACAGGGATTGGAGACCCAGTACTTC.

This chain joins TRBV20-1 and TRBJ1-5; D unclear. With 3 bases removed from V and 0 bases from J, the gap between germline ends came to 9 bases. CDR1 is DFQATT, CDR2 SNEGSKA, per germline (reference sequence). The CDR3 sequence is 14 residues long. As DNA, the CDR3 is TGCAGTGCTAGTAGGAGGAGTAGCAATCAGCCCCAGCATTTT. It is translated as CSASRRSSNQPQHF.

The gene calls are TRBV29-1 and TRBJ2-1; D remains ambiguous. CDR1 is SQVTM, CDR2 ANQGSEA, per germline. Between the trimmed V and J ends, which lost 5 bases and 9 bases, there was a span of 11 bases. The CDR3 sequence is 11 residues long. The CDR3 sequence: CSVSDGSEQFF. Here the CDR3 DNA reads TGCAGCGTTTCAGACGGTAGTGAGCAGTTCTTC.

The table lists this clonotype with a count of one. The chain carries TRBV29-1 and TRBJ2-6; D is unresolved. V was clipped by 3 bases and J by 2 bases, with 5 bases between them. Germline values: CDR1 SQVTM, CDR2 ANQGSEA. The CDR3 loop spans 13 amino acids. DNA for the CDR3: TGCAGCGTTGACCCGACTGGGGCCAACGTCCTGACTTTC. It translates to CSVDPTGANVLTF.

The rearrangement joins TRBV10-3 to TRBJ2-4; the D is unclear. CDR3 length: 12 amino acids. Germline CDR1 ENHRY, CDR2 SYGVKD. V was clipped by 2 bases and J by 9 bases, with 8 bases between them. CDR3 in DNA: TGTGCCATCAGTGAGAATGTTGCCATTCAGTACTTC. Translating gives CAISENVAIQYF.

The rearrangement uses TRBV2 and TRBJ1-1, with D possibly TRBD1 on 5 matching bases. The CDR3 covers 13 residues. Germline values: CDR1 SNHLY, CDR2 FYNNEI. Deletions cut 6 bases from V and 5 bases from J, with 13 bases between. The CDR3: CASSLGLRTEAFF. The CDR3 DNA reads TGTGCCAGCAGCCTGGGGCTGCGGACTGAAGCTTTCTTT.

The chain joins TRBV19 to TRBJ2-3; D is unresolved. Trimming shortened V by 6 bases and J by 2 bases, and 9 bases separated the two germline ends. Germline V gene sequence: CDR1 LNHDA, CDR2 SQIVND (reference sequence). The CDR3 loop spans 13 amino acids. CDR3 protein: CASRVQHTDTQYF. The CDR3 region has the DNA TGTGCCAGTAGAGTTCAGCACACAGATACGCAGTATTTT. Variable domain in full (rest from reference TRBV19 and TRBJ2-3): DGGITQSPKYLFRKEGQNVTLSCEQNLNHDAMYWYRQDPGQGLRLIYYSQIVNDFQKGDIAEGYSVSREKKESFPLTVTSAQKNPTAFYLCASRVQHTDTQYFGPGTRLTVL.

The chain is built from TRBV12-3 or TRBV12-4 and TRBJ1-3; no definite D call. This CDR3 region has 14 residues. V lost 3 bases and J lost 4, with 10 bases in between. In DNA, the CDR3 is TGTGCCAGCAGTTTCAGTGTGCTCGGAAACACCATATATTTT. It codes for CASSFSVLGNTIYF.